The subject of this entry is one T cell receptor beta chain. Antigen unknown. The sample is drawn from a study of cytomegalovirus exposure and HLA in healthy donors. Study conclusions and caveats: Both high specificity and high sensitivity reportedly marked the classifier's diagnosis of cytomegalovirus status. According to a subsequent analysis, TCR clusters identified in the first cohort showed a tendency to co-occur across the 110 or so validation repertoires. Associated with cytomegalovirus, according to the listing, were around 170 TCR beta chains.

With 0 bases removed from V and 0 bases from J, the gap between germline ends came to 7 bases. This CDR3 contains 14 residues. The germline CDR1 and CDR2 sequences are SGHRS and YFSETQ. Sequencing used immunoSEQ multiplex PCR; TCRdb keeps in-frame clones, though not all of them. The table records about 240,000 clones, 87% of them present only once. Specimen: PBMCs. V usage is TRBV5-1 and J usage is TRBJ2-7; D is unclear. The TCR comes from a man aged 18 to 29 in good health and CMV-seronegative. The CDR3 DNA reads as TGCGCCAGCAGCTTGGCCTTGAGCTCCTACGAGCAGTACTTC. Translation: CASSLALSSYEQYF.